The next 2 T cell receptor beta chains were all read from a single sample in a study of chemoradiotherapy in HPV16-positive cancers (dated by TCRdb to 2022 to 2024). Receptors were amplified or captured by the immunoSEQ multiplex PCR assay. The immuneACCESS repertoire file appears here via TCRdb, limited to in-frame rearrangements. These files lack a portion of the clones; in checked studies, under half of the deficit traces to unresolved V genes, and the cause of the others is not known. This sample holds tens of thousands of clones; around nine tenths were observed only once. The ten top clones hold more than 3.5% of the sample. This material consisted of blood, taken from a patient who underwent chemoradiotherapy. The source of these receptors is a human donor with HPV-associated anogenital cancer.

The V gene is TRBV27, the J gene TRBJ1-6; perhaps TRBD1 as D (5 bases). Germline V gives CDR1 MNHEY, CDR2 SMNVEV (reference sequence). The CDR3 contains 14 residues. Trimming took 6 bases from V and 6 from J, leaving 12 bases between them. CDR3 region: CASRRGESNSPLHF. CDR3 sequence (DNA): TGTGCCAGCAGGAGAGGGGAGTCTAATTCACCCCTCCACTTT.

CDR3 in DNA: TGTGCCACCAGCTCGGATACGCAGTATTTT. Translation: CATSSDTQYF. The chain combines TRBV15 with TRBJ2-3, with D unresolved. Deletions cut 5 bases from V and 6 bases from J, with 3 bases between. This CDR3 is built from 10 residues. Germline values: CDR1 LNHNV, CDR2 YYDKDF (reference sequence).